This T cell receptor beta chain was identified in a study of patients and donors after allogeneic stem cell transplantation. Looked up from germline, CDR1 is SGDLS and CDR2 is YYNGEE. Unmatched junction bases numbered 4, after V lost 4 bases and J lost 1 base. The CDR3 runs to 15 residues. TCRdb independently ran MiXCR on the RT-PCR reads; one entry per CDR3 protein. The sample contains 200,000 to 250,000 distinct CDR3 sequences, 38% of which appear only once. The gene calls are TRBV9 and TRBJ2-2; 7 bases are shared with TRBD1. This clonotype was sampled from a human donor who was either an allogeneic HSCT recipient or a stem cell or donor lymphocyte infusion donor (not recorded which). It is not recorded whose cells these are; they may come from a transplant donor. Sequenced: blood, either unsorted or a sorted T cell fraction (not recorded which). In DNA form, the CDR3 reads TGTGCCAGCAGCACACGGGACAGGAACACCGGGGAGCTGTTTTTT. Its translation: CASSTRDRNTGELFF.